The following is a TCR beta chain sequence with its context. What it recognizes is unknown. The data were taken from a study of cytomegalovirus exposure and HLA in healthy donors. At the level of the study: Among 350 to 500 genotyped donors, approximately 80% fell in the Caucasian-associated ancestry cluster.

The V and J ends lost 6 bases and 2 bases respectively, with 10 bases between them. CDR1 MGHDK and CDR2 SYGVNS come from the germline V gene. The CDR3 length is 13 residues. Study conclusions and caveats: For most TCR sequences rarity was the rule, although some public TCRs occurred in many donors. Later genetic work tied a missense DCLRE1C variant to beta-chain V and J trimming.

Primers: 60 Vbeta forward and 13 Jbeta reverse. Assay: immunoSEQ multiplex PCR; the TCRdb copy retains only in-frame clones and omits some. The sample lists 90,000 or so clones, approximately 75% occurring once. Input material: PBMCs. V is TRBV25-1 and J is TRBJ1-2, with a weak D call TRBD1 (6 bases). The clonotype comes from a man aged 60 to 75 in good health and CMV-seronegative. The CDR3 DNA reads TGTGCCAGCAGGGAGGACAGCAACTATGGCTACACCTTC. It yields the protein CASREDSNYGYTF.